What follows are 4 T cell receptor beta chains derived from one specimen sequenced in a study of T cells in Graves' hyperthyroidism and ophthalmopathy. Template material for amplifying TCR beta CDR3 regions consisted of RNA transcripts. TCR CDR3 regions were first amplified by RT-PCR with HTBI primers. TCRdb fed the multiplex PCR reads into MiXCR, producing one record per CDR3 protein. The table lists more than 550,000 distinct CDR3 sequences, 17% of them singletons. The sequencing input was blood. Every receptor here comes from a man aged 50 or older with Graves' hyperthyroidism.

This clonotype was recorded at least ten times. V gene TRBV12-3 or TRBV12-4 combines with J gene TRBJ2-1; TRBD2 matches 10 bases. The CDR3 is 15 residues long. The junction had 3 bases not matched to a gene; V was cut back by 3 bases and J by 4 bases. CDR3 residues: CASSFASGSYNEQFF. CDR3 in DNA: TGTGCCAGCAGTTTTGCTAGCGGGAGTTACAATGAGCAGTTCTTC.

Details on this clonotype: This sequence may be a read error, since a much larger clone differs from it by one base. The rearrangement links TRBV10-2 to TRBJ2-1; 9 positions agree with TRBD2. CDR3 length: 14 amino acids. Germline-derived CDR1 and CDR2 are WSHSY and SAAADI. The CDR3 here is CASCESGLAHEQFF. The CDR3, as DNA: TGCGCCAGCTGTGAGTCCGGACTAGCGCATGAGCAGTTCTTC.

As DNA, the CDR3 is TGTGCCAGCAACGAAGTCGGAAACACCATATATTTT. This encodes CASNEVGNTIYF. This chain connects TRBV5-5 to TRBJ1-3; D not resolved. This CDR3 is 12 amino acids long. From germline, CDR1 is SGHKS and CDR2 YYEKEE (reference sequence). Trimming pared 6 bases from V and 4 bases from J, leaving 8 bases between. Full variable domain (rest looked up from reference TRBV5-5 and TRBJ1-3): DAGVTQSPTHLIKTRGQQVTLRCSPISGHKSVSWYQQVLGQGPQFIFQYYEKEERGRGNFPDRFSARQFPNYSSELNVNALLLGDSALYLCASNEVGNTIYFGEGSWLTVV.

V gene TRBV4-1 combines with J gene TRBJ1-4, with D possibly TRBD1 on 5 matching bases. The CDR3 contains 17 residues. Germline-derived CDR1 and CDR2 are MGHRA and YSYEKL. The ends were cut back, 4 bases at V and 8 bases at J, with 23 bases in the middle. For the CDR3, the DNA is TGCGCCAGCAGCCCTAATCCCATAACGGGACCGAAGGAAAAACTGTTTTTT. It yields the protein CASSPNPITGPKEKLFF.